This is a list of T cell receptor beta chains from one sample in a study of breast tumors, draining lymph nodes, adjacent tissues. MiXCR was run by TCRdb on the multiplex PCR reads, yielding one entry per CDR3 protein. Among 120,000 to 150,000 distinct CDR3 sequences listed, approximately 30% were seen once. Material: axillary lymph node tissue. These receptors all come from a female donor with breast cancer. Some clones in this sample may be carry-over from other donors' samples. Both conserved end residues are part of each CDR3. A D gene is named only where the DNA matches it firmly. Clone size appears in some rows only: once, few, many, or a class for an expanded clone.

>NA|TRBJ1-1|TRBV18|NA
TGTGCCAGCTCACAAACACAGAGAACTGAAGCTTTCTTT
CASSQTQRTEAFF
>many|TRBJ2-3|TRBV24-1|TRBD2
TGTGCCACCAGTGATTTGAGGCGGGGGGACACAGATACGCAGTATTTT
CATSDLRRGDTDTQYF
>once|TRBJ2-3|TRBV6-2/TRBV6-3|TRBD2
TGTGCCGGCAGTCCCCCTTGGGTAGCGGGGGGACTCACTAGCACAGATACGCAGTATTTT
CAGSPPWVAGGLTSTDTQYF
>NA|TRBJ2-2|TRBV27|NA
TGTGCCAGCAGTCGGGCAGGGGATGCCGGGGAGCTGTTTTTT
CASSRAGDAGELFF
>few|TRBJ1-1|TRBV19|NA
TGTGCCAGTAGTTTCCGGTACACTGAAGCTTTCTTT
CASSFRYTEAFF
>many|TRBJ2-4|TRBV6-6|NA
TGTGCCAGCAGTTACTCCCATGTCCAGTACTTC
CASSYSHVQYF
>many|TRBJ1-2|TRBV7-9|NA
TGTGCCAGCAGCTTAGCGGAGAGGGGGGGTCTCGGCTACCCCTTC
CASSLAERGGLGYPF
>NA|TRBJ1-2|TRBV19|NA
TGTGCCGCTTCCTTTCTATATGGCCTAACCTTC
CAASFLYGLTF
>many|TRBJ1-2|TRBV7-6|NA
TGTGCCAGCAGTCAAGAGGTTGGAAATAACTATGGCTACACCTTC
CASSQEVGNNYGYTF
>many|TRBJ2-5|TRBV19|NA
TGTGCCAGTAGTGGAGGGGCGCAAGAGACCCAGTACTTC
CASSGGAQETQYF
>many|TRBJ2-7|TRBV13|NA
TGTGCCAGCAGCTTACGCCCCCGGGCGGCGGGCTACGAGCAGTACTTC
CASSLRPRAAGYEQYF
>many|TRBJ1-2|TRBV6-4|NA
TGTGCCAGCAGTCACTCGACCCGAGGTGCTAACTATGGCTACACCTTC
CASSHSTRGANYGYTF
>NA|TRBJ1-6|TRBV6-1|NA
TGTGCCAGCAGTCCCAGACAGGTTATAAGTAATTCACCCCTCCACTTT
CASSPRQVISNSPLHF
>many|TRBJ2-3|TRBV24-1|TRBD1
TGTGCCACCGCGACGGGACAGGGGGCAGATACGCAGTATTTT
CATATGQGADTQYF
>NA|TRBJ1-1|TRBV5-1|TRBD1
TGCACCAGCTTCAAGGACAGGGGGCATACTGAAGCTTTCTTT
CTSFKDRGHTEAFF
>many|TRBJ1-6|TRBV5-1|NA
TGCGCCAGCAGCTTGGGGGGACGGTCCAATAATTCACCCCTCCACTTT
CASSLGGRSNNSPLHF
>many|TRBJ1-4|TRBV7-9|TRBD1
TGTGCCAGCAGCCCGACAGGGGAGTCGGCAAAACTGTTTTTT
CASSPTGESAKLFF
>NA|TRBJ2-7|TRBV7-3|TRBD1
TGTGCCAGCAGCTCCTCCGGGACAGGCGTCTCCTACGAGCAGTACTTC
CASSSSGTGVSYEQYF
>many|TRBJ2-4|TRBV2|TRBD2
TGTGCCAGCACCGGGGGACTAGCGGAAAACATTCAGTACTTC
CASTGGLAENIQYF
>NA|TRBJ1-3|TRBV2|TRBD1
TGTGCCAGCAGTGGGGCAGGGGGCAATGGAAACACCATATATTTT
CASSGAGGNGNTIYF
>many|TRBJ1-2|TRBV4-3|NA
TGCGCCAGCAGCCAAGTCGGCAATTCTAACTATGGCTACACCTTC
CASSQVGNSNYGYTF
>NA|TRBJ1-2|TRBV10-3|NA
TGTGCCATCAGGCAGAGCCTAGGCTATGGCTACACCTTC
CAIRQSLGYGYTF